Below, 25 T cell receptor beta chains from the same sample are listed, as sequenced in a study of T cell responses to AZD1222 COVID-19 vaccine. Libraries were prepared by immunoSEQ multiplex PCR; TCRdb keeps only in-frame clonotypes and omits some of them. The profile shows 80,000 to 100,000 clones, roughly 85% of them singletons. Sample: peripheral blood, taken on day 0 of AZD1222 vaccination. The receptors derive from an adult in good health.

The chain uses TRBV2 and TRBJ2-2; D may be TRBD2 (6 bases). V dropped 0 bases and J dropped 6 bases, with 20 bases sitting between them. The CDR3 loop spans 18 amino acids. Germline loops: CDR1 SNHLY, CDR2 FYNNEI. The CDR3 here is CASSEARLARGKAGELFF. CDR3 sequence (DNA): TGTGCCAGCAGTGAAGCCCGGTTAGCGCGGGGAAAAGCCGGGGAGCTGTTTTTT.

The table lists this clone with a count of one. V gene TRBV6-6 combines with J gene TRBJ1-1, with TRBD1 matching 10 bases. Germline V lookup: CDR1 MNHNY, CDR2 SVGAGI (reference sequence). J gave up 4 bases and V 5 bases, and 10 bases lay outside the gene matches. The CDR3 contains 16 residues. For the CDR3, the DNA is TGTGCCAGCAGTCGACAGGGGGCTGCTTTGGGCACTGAAGCTTTCTTT. Its translation: CASSRQGAALGTEAFF.

This clone was detected only a few times. The chain carries TRBV6-9 and TRBJ2-1; tentatively, D is TRBD2 (6 bases). CDR1 is MNHGY and CDR2 is SVAAGI in the germline V gene. With 4 bases removed from V and 7 bases from J, the gap between germline ends came to 17 bases. The CDR3 contains 15 residues. This chain's CDR3 is CASSSPTRPKNEQFF. CDR3 coding DNA: TGTGCCAGCAGTTCACCGACTAGGCCCAAGAATGAGCAGTTCTTC.

CDR3 nucleotides: TGTGCCAGCAGCTTAGGGGGGGGCACAGGGGGCAGGTACGAGCAGTACTTC. This sequence encodes CASSLGGGTGGRYEQYF. The chain carries TRBV7-8 and TRBJ2-7; TRBD1 aligns across 9 bases. Germline loops: CDR1 SGHVS, CDR2 FQNEAQ. V trimming: 1 base; J trimming: 4 bases; junction bases outside the gene matches: 11. This CDR3 has 17 residues.

This clone was counted a single time. This chain links TRBV10-3 with TRBJ2-2; D is undetermined. The CDR3 is 12 residues long. Germline CDR1 ENHRY, CDR2 SYGVKD. V was shortened by 7 bases and J by 5 bases, with 8 bases between the two germline ends. The DNA of the CDR3 is TGTGCCATCAAGAAGAGTACCGGGGAGCTGTTTTTT. Translating it yields CAIKKSTGELFF.

This clone was detected a few times. This chain joins TRBV10-1 and TRBJ2-7; D call uncertain. Germline values: CDR1 WNHNN, CDR2 SYGVQD (reference sequence). The CDR3 sequence is 10 residues long. V was pared by 6 bases and J by 6 bases, with 6 bases between. The CDR3 region is CASRGCEQYF. In DNA, the CDR3 is TGCGCCAGCAGGGGATGCGAGCAGTACTTC.

The rearrangement links TRBV12-3 or TRBV12-4 to TRBJ1-1; a possible D gene is TRBD1 (5 bases). The CDR3 extends over 11 amino acids. V lost 10 bases and J lost 2, with 8 bases in between. The CDR3 DNA is TGTGCCACCCGGACAAACACTGAAGCTTTCTTT. Its translation is CATRTNTEAFF.

The chain combines TRBV7-6 with TRBJ2-3; a weak D match, TRBD2 (5 bases). Germline V gene data show CDR1 as SGHVS and CDR2 as FNYEAQ. The length of the CDR3 is 15 residues. Trimming took off 1 base at V and 3 bases at J, with 11 bases between the two ends. The CDR3 region is CASSLGSGKTDTQYF. In DNA, the CDR3 is TGTGCCAGCAGCTTAGGAAGCGGAAAGACAGATACGCAGTATTTT.

The chain has TRBV30 and TRBJ2-7; D tentatively fits TRBD1 or TRBD2 (5 bases each). This CDR3 has 15 amino acids. The V and J ends lost 0 bases and 1 base respectively, with 13 bases between them. Germline V lookup: CDR1 GTSNPN, CDR2 SVGIG (reference sequence). The CDR3 region has the DNA TGTGCCTGGAGTGTTCGGGGCCGGGTGTCCTACGAGCAGTACTTC. Protein: CAWSVRGRVSYEQYF.

The DNA of the CDR3 is TGTGCCAGCAGCTTAATAGGGTACAATGAGCAGTTCTTC. Its translation is CASSLIGYNEQFF. This rearrangement joins TRBV7-2 to TRBJ2-1; D remains ambiguous. Per the germline V gene, CDR1 is SGHTA and CDR2 is FQGNSA. The CDR3 consists of 13 residues. V shed 2 bases and J shed 4 bases, with 6 bases lying between them.

The rearrangement uses TRBV27 and TRBJ2-3, with TRBD2 identical over 9 bases. V lost 0 bases to trimming and J lost 8 bases; unmatched junction nucleotides: 6. The CDR3 consists of 15 residues. Germline V gives CDR1 MNHEY, CDR2 SMNVEV (reference sequence). CDR3 sequence reads: CASSLSLAGFGTQYF. The CDR3 DNA sequence: TGTGCCAGCAGTTTATCCCTAGCGGGATTTGGTACGCAGTATTTT.

This chain connects TRBV21-1 to TRBJ2-1; the table's D gene call, TRBD1, was not cross checked with the DNA. TRBV21-1 is a pseudogene locus. The CDR3 length is 12 residues. CDR3 sequence reads: CASSKEYRSQFF. Written as DNA, the CDR3 is TGTGCCAGCAGCAAAGAGTACAGAAGCCAGTTCTTC.

The chain carries TRBV7-2 and TRBJ1-1; no firm D call. Germline assignment: CDR1 SGHTA and CDR2 FQGNSA. Trimming took 1 base from V and 0 from J, leaving 9 bases between them. This CDR3 is 15 amino acids long. CDR3 nucleotide sequence: TGTGCCAGCAGCTTAGATTTCACCGTGAACACTGAAGCTTTCTTT. Translated, it gives CASSLDFTVNTEAFF.

The chain employs TRBV27 and TRBJ2-2, with D possibly being TRBD2 (5 bases). V was shortened by 5 bases and J by 3 bases, with 13 bases between the two germline ends. There are 15 residues in the CDR3. The germline CDR1 and CDR2 sequences are MNHEY and SMNVEV (reference sequence). Written as DNA, the CDR3 is TGTGCCAGCAGTCCCCGGACTGGCTACACCGGGGAGCTGTTTTTT. Its protein is CASSPRTGYTGELFF.

V usage is TRBV24-1 and J usage is TRBJ2-1; 8 bases are shared with TRBD1. The trim removed 3 bases at V and 3 bases at J, leaving 9 bases unmatched. The CDR3 sequence is 17 residues long. Germline assignment: CDR1 KGHDR and CDR2 SFDVKD. Here the CDR3 reads CATSDREDRGLYNEQFF. As DNA, the CDR3 is TGTGCCACCAGTGATCGGGAAGACAGGGGCCTCTACAATGAGCAGTTCTTC.

The V call is TRBV6-2 or TRBV6-3, the J call TRBJ2-7, with TRBD1 matching over 7 bases. This CDR3 is 13 amino acids long. V was clipped by 5 bases and J by 2 bases; unmatched bases: 3. CDR1 is MNHEY, CDR2 SVGEGT, per germline. The CDR3 sequence is CASSTGVPYEQYF. As DNA, the CDR3 is TGTGCCAGCAGTACAGGGGTACCCTACGAGCAGTACTTC.

The gene calls are TRBV21-1 and TRBJ2-5; TRBD2, the D gene given by the table, was not confirmed from the DNA. TRBV21-1 is termed a pseudogene. The CDR3 consists of 15 residues. CDR3: CASSQTGRRKETQYF. CDR3 nucleotides: TGTGCCAGCAGCCAAACCGGGAGACGAAAAGAGACCCAGTACTTC.

This chain joins TRBV3-1 (or the pseudogene TRBV3-2) and TRBJ1-1; D gene unclear. Trimming cost V 4 bases and J 4 bases, with 10 bases left between them. Per the germline V gene, CDR1 is LGHDT and CDR2 is YNNKEL (reference sequence). The CDR3 totals 13 residues. CDR3 in amino acids: CASSPLGGTEAFF. The CDR3 coding sequence is TGTGCCAGCAGCCCCCTTGGCGGCACTGAAGCTTTCTTT.

This rearrangement joins TRBV24-1 to TRBJ2-1, with TRBD1 identical over 8 bases. Germline V gene sequence: CDR1 KGHDR, CDR2 SFDVKD. With 3 bases clipped from V and 9 bases from J, the junction kept 12 bases outside the gene matches. CDR3 length: 16 amino acids. The CDR3 is CATSDPREQGDTEQFF. The CDR3 region has the DNA TGTGCCACCAGTGATCCCAGGGAACAGGGGGATACTGAGCAGTTCTTC.

This clone was observed a few times. The rearrangement joins TRBV11-2 to TRBJ1-1, with D tentatively TRBD1 (6 bases). The germline V and J ends were trimmed by 6 bases and 6 bases, with 11 bases remaining between them. CDR3 length: 12 residues. Looked up from germline, CDR1 is SGHAT and CDR2 is FQNNGV. The CDR3 region is CASRKTGSEAFF. DNA of the CDR3: TGTGCCAGCAGGAAGACAGGCTCTGAAGCTTTCTTT.

A single count supports this clone. The rearrangement joins TRBV27 to TRBJ2-3; D assignment may be TRBD1 or TRBD2 (6 bases each). Deletions cut 2 bases from V and 2 bases from J, with 14 bases between. Germline lookup yields CDR1 MNHEY and CDR2 SMNVEV (reference sequence). CDR3 length: 16 amino acids. CDR3 coding DNA: TGTGCCAGCAGTTTAGTTGGTCCGGGGGCCACAGATACGCAGTATTTT. Its translation is CASSLVGPGATDTQYF.

The gene calls are TRBV25-1 and TRBJ1-1; TRBD1 agrees at 8 bases. After removal of 5 bases from V and 1 base from J, the junction contained 9 bases not matched to a gene. Germline V gives CDR1 MGHDK, CDR2 SYGVNS. The CDR3 spans 16 residues. The CDR3 protein is CASSTLGQGPNTEAFF. The DNA of the CDR3 is TGTGCCAGCAGTACCCTTGGACAGGGCCCGAACACTGAAGCTTTCTTT.

This chain links TRBV2 with TRBJ1-1; D gene uncertain. CDR3 length: 10 amino acids. CDR1 is SNHLY and CDR2 is FYNNEI in the germline V gene. Between the trimmed V and J ends, which lost 7 bases and 11 bases, there was a span of 11 bases. Here the CDR3 reads CASMENGAFF. CDR3 bases: TGTGCCAGCATGGAAAACGGGGCTTTCTTT.

This rearrangement joins TRBV5-1 to TRBJ1-6; TRBD1 is a possible D gene (5 bases). V dropped 4 bases and J dropped 8 bases, with 16 bases sitting between them. The CDR3 is 15 amino acids. In germline, CDR1 is SGHRS, CDR2 YFSETQ. CDR3 loop: CASSTTGTEYSPLHF. CDR3 nucleotides: TGCGCCAGCAGCACGACCGGGACCGAATATTCACCCCTCCACTTT.

This chain links TRBV6-1 with TRBJ1-2; D is uncertain. V lost 5 bases, J lost 8 bases, and 12 bases lay in between. Looked up from germline, CDR1 is MNHNS and CDR2 is SASEGT. The CDR3 has 12 residues. The CDR3: CASSQIGGGYTF. The CDR3 DNA is TGTGCCAGCAGTCAAATAGGAGGAGGCTACACCTTC.